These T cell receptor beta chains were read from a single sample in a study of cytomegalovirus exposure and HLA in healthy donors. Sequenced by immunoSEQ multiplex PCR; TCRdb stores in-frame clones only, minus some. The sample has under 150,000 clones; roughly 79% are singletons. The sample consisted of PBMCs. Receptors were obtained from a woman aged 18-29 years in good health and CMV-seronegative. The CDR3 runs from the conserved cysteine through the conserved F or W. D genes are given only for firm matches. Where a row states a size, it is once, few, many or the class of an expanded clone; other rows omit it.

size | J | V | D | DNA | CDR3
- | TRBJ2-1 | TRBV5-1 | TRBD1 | TGCGCCAGCAGCTTGGAGACAGGGAACTACAATGAGCAGTTCTTC | CASSLETGNYNEQFF
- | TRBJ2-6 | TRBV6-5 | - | TGTGCCAGCAGTTACGGCGGGAACTCTGGGGCCAACGTCCTGACTTTC | CASSYGGNSGANVLTF
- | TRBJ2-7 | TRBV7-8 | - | TGTGCCAGCAGCAAAATGGACAGCCCCTACGAGCAGTACTTC | CASSKMDSPYEQYF
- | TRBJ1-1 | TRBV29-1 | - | TGCAGCGTTGCACGGACTTTGGACACTGAAGCTTTCTTT | CSVARTLDTEAFF
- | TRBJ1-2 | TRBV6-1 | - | TGTGCCAGCAGTGAAGAGGGCTGGGGCAATGGCTACACCTTC | CASSEEGWGNGYTF
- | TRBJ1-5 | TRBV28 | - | TGTGCCAGCAGTGGCTCCGAGGAGGGCGGTCAGCCCCAGCATTTT | CASSGSEEGGQPQHF
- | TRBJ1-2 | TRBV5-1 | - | TGCGCCAGCAGCTTGATGAGACAGCACTATGGCTACACCTTC | CASSLMRQHYGYTF
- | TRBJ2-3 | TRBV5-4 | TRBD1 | TGTGCCAGCAGCTTGGACAGGGGTTTTTCAGATACGCAGTATTTT | CASSLDRGFSDTQYF
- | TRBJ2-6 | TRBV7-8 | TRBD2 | TGTGCCAGCAGCTCCATTGGTGGGAGGGAACCTGGGGCCAACGTCCTGACTTTC | CASSSIGGREPGANVLTF
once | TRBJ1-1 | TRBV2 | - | TGTGCCAGCATGGGCAGGGCAGCAAACACTGAAGCTTTCTTT | CASMGRAANTEAFF
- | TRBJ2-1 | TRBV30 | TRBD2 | TGTGCCTGGAGCTTACAGCGGGGATACAATGAGCAGTTCTTC | CAWSLQRGYNEQFF
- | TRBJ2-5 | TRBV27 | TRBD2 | TGTGCCAGCAGGGGGGCCGGGCTGACTAGCGGGGGGCCGTACCAAGAGACCCAGTACTTC | CASRGAGLTSGGPYQETQYF
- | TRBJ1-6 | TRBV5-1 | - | TGCGCCAGCAGCTTGGGAGGTCAGCTTAATTCACCCCTCCACTTT | CASSLGGQLNSPLHF
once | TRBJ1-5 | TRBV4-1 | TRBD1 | TGCGCCAGCAGCCAACTCTTGACAGGGACGGATAGCAATCAGCCCCAGCATTTT | CASSQLLTGTDSNQPQHF
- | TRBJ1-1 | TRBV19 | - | TGTGCCAGTAGTACTATTTGGAACACTGAAGCTTTCTTT | CASSTIWNTEAFF